Below, 8 T cell receptor beta chains from the same sample are listed, as sequenced in a study of blood T cell repertoires in COVID-19 (dated by TCRdb to 2020 to 2022). The library relied on the immunoSEQ multiplex PCR assay. TCRdb carries this immuneACCESS record with in-frame sequences only. Its versions omit some clonotypes, under half of them owing to an unresolved V gene in the studies checked, with the rest unexplained. The sample table holds 200,000 to 300,000 clones, of which roughly 87% were seen once. The ten top clones hold roughly 3% of the sample. The sequencing input was peripheral blood. Source of these receptors: a man between 18 and 29 years old with active or convalescent COVID-19.

The chain has TRBV7-6 and TRBJ2-6, with 7 bases that match TRBD1. In germline, CDR1 is SGHVS, CDR2 FNYEAQ. This CDR3 has 18 residues. The J segment lost 1 base and the V segment lost 2 bases, leaving 8 bases of the junction unmatched. The DNA for the CDR3 is TGTGCCAGCAGCTTATTTGTGGGACAGACTTCTGGGGCCAACGTCCTGACTTTC. Amino acids: CASSLFVGQTSGANVLTF.

The genes are TRBV11-2 and TRBJ2-7, with 10 bases lining up with TRBD2. The CDR3 runs 15 residues. In germline, CDR1 is SGHAT, CDR2 FQNNGV. The V segment lost 7 bases and the J segment 2 bases; nucleotides outside the gene matches: 8. The CDR3 sequence is CASTPGLATTYEQYF. The CDR3 DNA reads as TGTGCCAGCACGCCGGGACTAGCGACGACCTACGAGCAGTACTTC.

This chain joins TRBV3-1 (or the pseudogene TRBV3-2) and TRBJ2-5; D might be TRBD2 (5 bases). V was pared by 4 bases and J by 2 bases, with 14 bases between. CDR1 is LGHDT, CDR2 YNNKEL, per germline (reference sequence). CDR3 length: 15 amino acids. The CDR3 DNA is TGTGCCAGCAGCCTCTCAAGGACTTTTCAAGAGACCCAGTACTTC. This codes for CASSLSRTFQETQYF.

The genes are TRBV7-6 and TRBJ2-1; 9 bases are shared with TRBD2. Germline V gene sequence: CDR1 SGHVS, CDR2 FNYEAQ. V was clipped by 5 bases and J by 0 bases; unmatched bases: 2. This CDR3 is 15 amino acids long. In DNA form, the CDR3 reads TGTGCCAGCAGCCAGCGGGAGGCCTCCTACAATGAGCAGTTCTTC. As protein: CASSQREASYNEQFF.

This chain uses TRBV12-3 or TRBV12-4 with TRBJ2-3, with 8 bases lining up with TRBD1. The CDR3 length is 13 residues. The J segment lost 6 bases and the V segment lost 5 bases, leaving 4 bases of the junction unmatched. The CDR3 coding sequence is TGTGCCAGCAGTCCGACAGGGGTGGATACGCAGTATTTT. Encoded protein: CASSPTGVDTQYF.

This clone was recorded only once. The chain carries TRBV19 and TRBJ2-5; 10 nucleotides align to TRBD1. From germline, CDR1 is LNHDA and CDR2 SQIVND (reference sequence). The CDR3 runs 14 residues. With 3 bases clipped from V and 4 bases from J, the junction kept 2 bases outside the gene matches. The CDR3 DNA follows: TGTGCCAGTAGTATTAGGACAGGGGGAGAGACCCAGTACTTC. As protein: CASSIRTGGETQYF.

The V and J genes are TRBV7-3 and TRBJ1-5; 7 bases are a match to TRBD1. CDR1 is SGHTA, CDR2 FQGTGA, per germline. Unmatched junction bases numbered 15, after V lost 5 bases and J lost 2 bases. CDR3 size: 18 residues. DNA of the CDR3: TGTGCCAGCAGCATATCGGGGACAGTCCCAGTGGGCAATCAGCCCCAGCATTTT. Translating gives CASSISGTVPVGNQPQHF. Full variable domain (missing parts from reference TRBV7-3 and TRBJ1-5): GAGVSQTPSNKVTEKGKYVELRCDPISGHTALYWYRQSLGQGPEFLIYFQGTGAADDSGLPNDRFFAVRPEGSVSTLKIQRTERGDSAVYLCASSISGTVPVGNQPQHFGDGTRLSIL.

V is TRBV5-5 and J is TRBJ1-1; 7 bases agree with TRBD1. Germline CDR1 and CDR2: SGHKS and YYEKEE (reference sequence). The V gene end was trimmed by 0 bases and the J gene end by 1 base; junction bases not matched to a gene: 6. The CDR3 length is 16 residues. The CDR3 sequence: CASSLVGGRGNTEAFF. The CDR3 region has the DNA TGTGCCAGCAGCTTGGTAGGGGGCCGGGGGAACACTGAAGCTTTCTTT.